Detailed here is one T cell receptor beta chain. The data belong to a study of blood T cell repertoires in COVID-19. Authors' data handling: The authors estimated nucleated cell counts from reference gene primer amplification. Repertoires were generated with immunoSEQ multiplex PCR, while TCRdb's copy carries only in-frame clones and drops some. V and J calls and clone size follow that table, whereas D and trimming were derived from the DNA. The sample shows nearly 250,000 clones, 86% of them seen only once. The length of the CDR3 is 14 residues. Germline loops: CDR1 MNHEY, CDR2 SVGAGI. V was cut by 6 bases and J by 0 bases, with 8 bases left in between.

The sequenced sample was peripheral blood. The chain has TRBV6-5 and TRBJ1-4; D may be TRBD1 (5 bases). The TCR originated in a woman at least 80 years old with COVID-19, enrolled during active disease. As DNA, the CDR3 is TGTGCCAGCAGGCCAGGGTCAACTAATGAAAAACTGTTTTTT. It is translated as CASRPGSTNEKLFF.